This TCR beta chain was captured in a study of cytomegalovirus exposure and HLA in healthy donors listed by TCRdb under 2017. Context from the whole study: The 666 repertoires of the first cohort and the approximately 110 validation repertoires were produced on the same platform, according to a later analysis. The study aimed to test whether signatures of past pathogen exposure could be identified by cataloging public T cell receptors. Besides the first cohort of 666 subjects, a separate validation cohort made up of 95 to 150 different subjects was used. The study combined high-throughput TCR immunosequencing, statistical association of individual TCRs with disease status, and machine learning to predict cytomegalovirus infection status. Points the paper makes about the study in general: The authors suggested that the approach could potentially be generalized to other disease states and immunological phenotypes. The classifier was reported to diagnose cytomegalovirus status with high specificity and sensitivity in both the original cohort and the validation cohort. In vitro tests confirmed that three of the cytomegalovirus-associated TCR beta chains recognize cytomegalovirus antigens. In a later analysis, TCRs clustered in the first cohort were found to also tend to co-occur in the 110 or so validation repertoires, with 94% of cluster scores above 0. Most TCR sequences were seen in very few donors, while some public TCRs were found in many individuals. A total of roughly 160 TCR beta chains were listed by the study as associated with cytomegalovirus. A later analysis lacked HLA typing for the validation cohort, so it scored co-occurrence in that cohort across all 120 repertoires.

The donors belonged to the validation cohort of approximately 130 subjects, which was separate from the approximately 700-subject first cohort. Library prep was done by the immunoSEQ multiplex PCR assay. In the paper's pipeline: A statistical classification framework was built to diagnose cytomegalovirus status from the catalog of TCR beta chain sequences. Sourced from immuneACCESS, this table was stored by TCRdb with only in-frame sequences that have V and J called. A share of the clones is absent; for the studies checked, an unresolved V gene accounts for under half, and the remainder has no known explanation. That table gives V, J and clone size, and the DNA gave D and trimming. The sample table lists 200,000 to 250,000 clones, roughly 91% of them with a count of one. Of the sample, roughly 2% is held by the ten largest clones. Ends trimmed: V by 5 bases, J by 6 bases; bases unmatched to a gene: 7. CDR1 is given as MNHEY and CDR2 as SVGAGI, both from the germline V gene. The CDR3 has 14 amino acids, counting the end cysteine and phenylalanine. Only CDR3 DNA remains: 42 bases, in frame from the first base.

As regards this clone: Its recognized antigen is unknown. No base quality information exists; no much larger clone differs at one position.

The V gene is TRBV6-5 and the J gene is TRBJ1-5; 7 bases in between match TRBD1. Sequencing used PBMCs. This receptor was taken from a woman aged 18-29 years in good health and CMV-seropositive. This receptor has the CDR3 CASSEGALAQPQHF. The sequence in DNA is TGTGCCAGCAGTGAGGGGGCATTGGCTCAGCCCCAGCATTTT.